The clone carrying this T cell receptor (beta chain) occurred a few times. Its antigen is unknown. This sample is drawn from a study of PD-1 blockade in mismatch repair-deficient tumors. Study at large: Patients had eleven to twelve mismatch repair-deficient cancer types and were previously treated and progressing.

Clones were read by immunoSEQ multiplex PCR, and TCRdb kept only the in-frame ones, dropping some. The sample records around 40,000 clones, approximately 83% being singletons. Looked up from germline, CDR1 is SGHNT and CDR2 is YYREEE (reference sequence). The ends lost 2 bases at V and 9 bases at J; junction bases unmatched: 15. The CDR3 has 17 amino acids. TCRs were sequenced from three patients responding to pembrolizumab. Study-level points and caveats: Tumor-resident clones, often undetectable pretreatment in blood, expanded then contracted after pembrolizumab.

The V call is TRBV5-4, the J call TRBJ2-1; 9 positions match TRBD1. This specimen consisted of PBMCs, obtained about 40 weeks after starting pembrolizumab. The sequence derives from an adult with mismatch repair-deficient cancer. CDR3 nucleotide sequence: TGTGCCAGCAGCTTCGATACCGGGACAGGGTCCTGGAGTGAGCAGTTCTTC. Amino acid sequence: CASSFDTGTGSWSEQFF.